The entry below describes one T cell receptor beta chain. V was trimmed by 4 bases and J by 0 bases, leaving 10 bases between them. This CDR3 is 15 amino acids long. Germline V gives CDR1 MGHRA, CDR2 YSYEKL. The data derive from a study of cytomegalovirus exposure and HLA in healthy donors. Donors had nominal health at sampling but likely had unrecorded immune exposures. PCR amplification relied on 60 Vbeta primers (plus 13 Jbeta primers). Clones were read by immunoSEQ multiplex PCR, and TCRdb kept only the in-frame ones, dropping some. The sample holds some 130,000 clones, around 79% seen once. The sequenced sample consisted of PBMCs. This clonotype was obtained from a woman aged 25-40 years in good health and CMV-seropositive. V usage is TRBV4-1 and J usage is TRBJ1-5; D not certain. CDR3 in amino acids: CASSLTFLSNQPQHF. CDR3 DNA sequence: TGCGCCAGCAGCCTGACATTTCTTAGCAATCAGCCCCAGCATTTT.